Described below is a single TCR beta chain sequence and its context. This specimen belongs to a study of blood T cell repertoires in COVID-19. Clones were sequenced by immunoSEQ multiplex PCR, and TCRdb holds only the in-frame ones, with some missing. The sample includes approximately 200,000 clones, about four fifths seen only once; the top ten take approximately 1.8%. The germline V and J ends were trimmed by 8 bases and 4 bases, with 20 bases remaining between them. Germline-derived CDR1 and CDR2 are LNHNV and YYDKDF (reference sequence). The CDR3 runs to 15 residues. The sequencing input was PBMCs or T cells enriched from blood (not recorded which). This chain links TRBV15 with TRBJ1-1, with a possible D match to TRBD1 (6 bases). The clonotype originates from a man aged 55 to 70 who had recovered from COVID-19. CDR3 sequence reads: CATLQGPGLVTEAFF. Written as DNA, the CDR3 is TGTGCCACCCTACAGGGCCCGGGGTTGGTCACTGAAGCTTTCTTT.